This T cell receptor (beta chain) came from a study of CD8+ T cells in alopecia areata. Regarding the study as a whole: Under tofacitinib, fewer expanded CD8+ clones appeared among the top 100 scalp clones. Scalp data also include sequences from resident alphabeta T cells of normal skin.

Investigators isolated RNA and reverse transcribed it into cDNA to act as the sequencing template. Some clones are missing from TCRdb's copy, which holds only in-frame ones; the method was immunoSEQ multiplex PCR. This sample carries under 250,000 clones, about three fifths of them seen once, and the ten largest clones take 1.6%. The germline V gene has CDR1 MNHEY and CDR2 SMNVEV (reference sequence). This CDR3 has 15 amino acids. Unmatched junction bases numbered 9, after V lost 6 bases and J lost 3 bases. Treatment here: oral pan-JAK inhibitor, 5-10 mg twice daily. Regarding this clone: The antigen is unknown.

The chain joins TRBV27 to TRBJ2-3; 7 nucleotides align to TRBD2. Sample: CD4+ T cells sorted from blood, taken at week 4, from a patient treated with tofacitinib. The clonotype was recovered from a human donor with alopecia areata. CDR3 amino acids: CASRSPGGPTDTQYF. CDR3 nucleotide sequence: TGTGCCAGCAGGTCCCCGGGGGGACCAACAGATACGCAGTATTTT.